This TCR beta chain was observed in a study of beta chain features in type 1 diabetes. The V end lost 0 bases, the J end lost 5 bases, and 11 bases lay between the germline ends. This CDR3 has 14 amino acids. Germline-derived CDR1 and CDR2 are MGHRA and YSYEKL. Study-wide points: In every one of the four CD4+ subsets, TCRB CDR3s were moderately but significantly shorter in Type 1 diabetes patients.

There are a few counts of this clone. Its target is not known. Expressed TCRB transcripts were sequenced, since all the RNA that had been isolated was reverse transcribed. The method was immunoSEQ multiplex PCR; TCRdb's version includes in-frame clones alone and lacks a portion of them. Altogether about 240,000 clones are present, roughly 14% being singletons, with the ten largest covering approximately 0.021%. The clonotype originates from a man aged 30 to 39 with type 1 diabetes. The V gene is TRBV4-1, the J gene TRBJ2-7, with D tentatively TRBD1 (5 bases). Sequencing was carried out using naive CD4+ T cells from blood. The CDR3 nucleotides are TGCGCCAGCAGCCAAGAGGCAGGGTTCAACGAGCAGTACTTC. Translation: CASSQEAGFNEQYF.